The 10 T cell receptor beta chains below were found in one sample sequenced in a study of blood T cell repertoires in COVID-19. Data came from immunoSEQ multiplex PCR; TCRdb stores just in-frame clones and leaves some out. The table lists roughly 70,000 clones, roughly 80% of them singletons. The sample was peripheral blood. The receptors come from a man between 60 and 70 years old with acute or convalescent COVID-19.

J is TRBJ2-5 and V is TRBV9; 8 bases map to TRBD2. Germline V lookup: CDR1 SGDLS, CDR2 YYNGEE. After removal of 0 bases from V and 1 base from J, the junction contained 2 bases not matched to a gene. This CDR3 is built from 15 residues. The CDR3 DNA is TGTGCCAGCAGCGTAGGTAGCGGGGCCCAAGAGACCCAGTACTTC. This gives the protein CASSVGSGAQETQYF.

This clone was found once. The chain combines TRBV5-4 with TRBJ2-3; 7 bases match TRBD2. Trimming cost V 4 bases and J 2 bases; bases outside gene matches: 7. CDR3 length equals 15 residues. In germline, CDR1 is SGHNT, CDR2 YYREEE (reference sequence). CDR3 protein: CASSPGLSSTDTQYF. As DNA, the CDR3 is TGTGCCAGCAGCCCGGGACTAAGTTCCACAGATACGCAGTATTTT.

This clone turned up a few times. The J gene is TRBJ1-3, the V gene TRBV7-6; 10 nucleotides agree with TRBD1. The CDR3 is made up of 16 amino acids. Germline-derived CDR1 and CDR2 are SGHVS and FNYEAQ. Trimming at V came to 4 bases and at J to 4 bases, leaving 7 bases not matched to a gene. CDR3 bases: TGTGCCAGCAGCTCGACAGGGGGCGATGCCGGAAACACCATATATTTT. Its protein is CASSSTGGDAGNTIYF.

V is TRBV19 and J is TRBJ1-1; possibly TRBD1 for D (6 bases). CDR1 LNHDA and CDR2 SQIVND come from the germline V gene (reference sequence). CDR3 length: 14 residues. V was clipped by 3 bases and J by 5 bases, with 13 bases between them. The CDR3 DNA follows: TGTGCCAGTAGTATGGGCAGGGGCCGGACTGAAGCTTTCTTT. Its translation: CASSMGRGRTEAFF.

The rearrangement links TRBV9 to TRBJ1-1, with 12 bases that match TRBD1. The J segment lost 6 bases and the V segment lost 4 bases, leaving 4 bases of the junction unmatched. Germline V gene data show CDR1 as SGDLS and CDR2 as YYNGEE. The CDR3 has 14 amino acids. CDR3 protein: CASSPGTGGSEAFF. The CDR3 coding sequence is TGTGCCAGCAGCCCCGGGACAGGGGGCTCTGAAGCTTTCTTT.

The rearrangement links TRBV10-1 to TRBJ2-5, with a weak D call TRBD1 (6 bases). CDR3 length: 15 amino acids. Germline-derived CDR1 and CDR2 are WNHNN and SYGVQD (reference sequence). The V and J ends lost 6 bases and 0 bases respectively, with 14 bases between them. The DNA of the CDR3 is TGCGCCAGCAGGCCCCGGGACAAAGACCAAGAGACCCAGTACTTC. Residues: CASRPRDKDQETQYF.

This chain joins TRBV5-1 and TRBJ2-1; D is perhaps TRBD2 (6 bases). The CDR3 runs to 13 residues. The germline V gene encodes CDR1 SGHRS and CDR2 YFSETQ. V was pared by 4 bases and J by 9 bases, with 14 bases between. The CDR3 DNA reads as TGCGCCAGCAGCCCTTCTAGCGACACTGAGCAGTTCTTC. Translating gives CASSPSSDTEQFF.

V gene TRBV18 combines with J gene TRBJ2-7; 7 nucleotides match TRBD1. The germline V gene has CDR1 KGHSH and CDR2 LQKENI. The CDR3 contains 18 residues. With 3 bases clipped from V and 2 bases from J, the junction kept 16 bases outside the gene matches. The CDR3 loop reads CASSPDVGRGDRPYEQYF. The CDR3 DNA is TGTGCCAGCTCACCCGACGTAGGGAGAGGGGACAGACCCTACGAGCAGTACTTC.

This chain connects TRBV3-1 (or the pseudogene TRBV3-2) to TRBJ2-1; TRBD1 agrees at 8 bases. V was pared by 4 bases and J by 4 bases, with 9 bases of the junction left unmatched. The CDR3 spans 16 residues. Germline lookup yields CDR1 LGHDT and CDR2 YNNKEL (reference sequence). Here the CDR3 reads CASSLPLGTGYNEQFF. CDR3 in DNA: TGTGCCAGCAGCCTACCGCTCGGGACAGGATACAATGAGCAGTTCTTC.

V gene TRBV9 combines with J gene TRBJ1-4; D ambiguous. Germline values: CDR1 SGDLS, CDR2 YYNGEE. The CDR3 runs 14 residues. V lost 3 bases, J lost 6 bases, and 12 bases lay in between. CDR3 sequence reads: CASSGSPGYEKLFF. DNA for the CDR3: TGTGCCAGCAGCGGATCACCGGGGTATGAAAAACTGTTTTTT.